One T cell receptor (beta chain) is described in this entry. TCRdb passed the RACE reads through MiXCR, listing each CDR3 protein once. The repertoire holds about 110,000 distinct CDR3 sequences, about a tenth seen once, with about 3.1% in the top ten. The sample is drawn from a study of human T cells and chemical hapten exposure. The time point denotes: patch test 2, 6 weeks after DPC sensitization. Treatment meaning: therapeutic diphenylcyclopropenone sensitization with weekly scalp DPC. The sample in question was whole blood, obtained in connection with sensitization to the hapten diphenylcyclopropenone (DPC). This clonotype was sampled from a woman aged 40 to 55 with alopecia areata. Some clones in this sample may be carry-over from other donors' samples.

Written as DNA, the CDR3 is TGTGCCAGCAGCCTAACCGGGGGGGCATATGAGCAGTTCTTC. Amino acid sequence: CASSLTGGAYEQFF. The rearrangement uses TRBV5-5 and TRBJ2-1, with TRBD2 matching over 8 bases. V was clipped by 4 bases and J by 8 bases; unmatched bases: 8. CDR3 length equals 14 residues. Germline assignment: CDR1 SGHKS and CDR2 YYEKEE (reference sequence).